The 4 T cell receptor beta chains given below trace back to one sample, sequenced in a study of T cell responses to AZD1222 COVID-19 vaccine. Profiling relied on immunoSEQ multiplex PCR, and the TCRdb table lists in-frame clones only, not all of them. Of more than 110,000 clones in the sample, 92% were seen once. Specimen: peripheral blood, collected 28 days after the second AZD1222 dose. Receptors were obtained from an adult who received the AZD1222 COVID-19 vaccine.

The genes are TRBV2 and TRBJ1-2; 8 bases align to TRBD1. V lost 4 bases, J lost 3 bases, and 7 bases stayed unmatched. Germline CDR1 and CDR2: SNHLY and FYNNEI. CDR3 length: 15 amino acids. The CDR3 sequence: CASSATGGLYYGYTF. The DNA for the CDR3 is TGTGCCAGCAGTGCAACAGGGGGACTTTACTATGGCTACACCTTC.

V gene TRBV7-9 combines with J gene TRBJ2-7; no clear D gene. The germline gives CDR1 SEHNR, CDR2 FQNEAQ (reference sequence). The CDR3 totals 14 residues. Trimming cost V 3 bases and J 0 bases, with 9 bases left between them. Written as DNA, the CDR3 is TGTGCCAGCAGCTTGGCTGGTAGCTCCTACGAGCAGTACTTC. The encoded protein is CASSLAGSSYEQYF.

V usage is TRBV6-2 or TRBV6-3 and J usage is TRBJ2-7; D gene unclear. V was clipped by 2 bases and J by 4 bases, with 6 bases between them. There are 12 residues in the CDR3. Germline lookup yields CDR1 MNHEY and CDR2 SVGEGT. The CDR3 here is CASSYRLYEQYF. CDR3 nucleotides: TGTGCCAGCAGTTACCGTTTATACGAGCAGTACTTC.

The rearrangement joins TRBV6-5 to TRBJ1-2; 9 positions agree with TRBD1. The CDR3 has 16 amino acids. V trimming: 2 bases; J trimming: 3 bases; junction bases outside the gene matches: 7. Germline lookup yields CDR1 MNHEY and CDR2 SVGAGI. CDR3 nucleotides: TGTGCCAGCAGTTACCCTACAGGGGGCGGGGACTATGGCTACACCTTC. Amino acids: CASSYPTGGGDYGYTF.